The 8 T cell receptor beta chains below all came from one sample that was sequenced in a study of cytomegalovirus exposure and HLA in healthy donors. TCRdb keeps only in-frame clones here, not all; method: immunoSEQ multiplex PCR. The table lists about 54,000 clones, approximately 89% of them singletons. The sequencing input was PBMCs. The receptors come from a woman aged 18 to 35 in good health and CMV-seropositive.

J is TRBJ2-1 and V is TRBV7-6; D gene unclear. Germline V gene lookup returns CDR1 SGHVS and CDR2 FNYEAQ. The CDR3 is 15 residues long. Between the trimmed V and J ends, which lost 1 base and 4 bases, there was a span of 11 bases. Written as DNA, the CDR3 is TGTGCCAGCAGCTTAGATCAGTCACCTTACAATGAGCAGTTCTTC. Its translation: CASSLDQSPYNEQFF.

The chain combines TRBV4-2 with TRBJ2-3, with D possibly being TRBD2 (6 bases). CDR3 size: 15 residues. The V and J ends lost 0 bases and 2 bases respectively, with 9 bases between them. CDR1 and CDR2 (germline): LGHNA, YNFKEQ. CDR3 in amino acids: CASSQDRLDTDTQYF. The DNA for the CDR3 is TGTGCCAGCAGCCAAGATCGACTAGACACAGATACGCAGTATTTT.

This chain uses TRBV19 with TRBJ1-6; D ambiguous. The CDR3 runs to 14 residues. CDR1 is LNHDA, CDR2 SQIVND, per germline (reference sequence). Trimming removed 6 bases at V and 9 bases at J, with 15 bases between. CDR3 residues: CASRGGRRSSPLHF. CDR3 nucleotide sequence: TGTGCCAGTAGGGGAGGTAGGAGAAGTTCACCCCTCCACTTT.

The rearrangement uses TRBV18 and TRBJ2-5, with D unresolved. Germline V gene data show CDR1 as KGHSH and CDR2 as LQKENI. The CDR3 spans 16 residues. V lost 2 bases and J lost 0, with 13 bases in between. The CDR3 sequence: CASSPRQASNQETQYF. CDR3 DNA: TGTGCCAGCTCACCAAGGCAGGCCTCCAACCAAGAGACCCAGTACTTC.

The J gene is TRBJ2-2, the V gene TRBV6-4; the match to TRBD1 covers 8 bases. The ends lost 3 bases at V and 1 base at J; junction bases unmatched: 4. In germline, CDR1 is MRHNA, CDR2 SNTAGT. The CDR3 has 16 amino acids. The CDR3 loop reads CASSEGGQVNTGELFF. The CDR3 DNA sequence: TGTGCCAGCAGTGAAGGGGGACAGGTGAACACCGGGGAGCTGTTTTTT.

The V and J genes are TRBV28 and TRBJ1-1, with a weak D call TRBD1 (6 bases). V was pared by 5 bases and J by 5 bases, with 21 bases between. This CDR3 comprises 16 residues. In germline, CDR1 is MDHEN, CDR2 SYDVKM. CDR3 amino acids: CASSPRPTRGHTEAFF. The CDR3 nucleotides are TGTGCCAGCAGTCCTCGACCAACCAGGGGTCATACTGAAGCTTTCTTT.

V gene TRBV6-1 combines with J gene TRBJ1-1, with no clear D. Deletions cut 4 bases from V and 10 bases from J, with 16 bases between. This CDR3 spans 13 amino acids. The germline gives CDR1 MNHNS, CDR2 SASEGT. The CDR3 here is CASSVNNGVGAFF. The CDR3 DNA sequence: TGTGCCAGCAGTGTCAATAACGGGGTGGGAGCTTTCTTT.

The V and J genes are TRBV28 and TRBJ1-2; 9 nucleotides agree with TRBD1. The CDR3 has 14 amino acids. V trimming: 5 bases; J trimming: 6 bases; junction bases outside the gene matches: 7. Per the germline V gene, CDR1 is MDHEN and CDR2 is SYDVKM. The CDR3 DNA reads TGTGCCAGCAGTCTCTACAGGGGGCACGATGGCTACACCTTC. Amino acid sequence: CASSLYRGHDGYTF.